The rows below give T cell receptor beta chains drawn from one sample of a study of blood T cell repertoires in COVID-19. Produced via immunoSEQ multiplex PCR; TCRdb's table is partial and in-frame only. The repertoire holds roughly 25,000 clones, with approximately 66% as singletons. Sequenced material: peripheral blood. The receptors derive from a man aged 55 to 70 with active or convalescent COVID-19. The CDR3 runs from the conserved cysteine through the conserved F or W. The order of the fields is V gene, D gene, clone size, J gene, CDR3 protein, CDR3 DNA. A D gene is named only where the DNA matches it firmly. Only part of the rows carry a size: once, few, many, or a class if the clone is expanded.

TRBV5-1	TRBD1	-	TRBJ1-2	CASSPGQGAWGYTF	TGCGCCAGCAGCCCGGGACAGGGGGCATGGGGCTACACCTTC
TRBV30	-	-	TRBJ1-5	CAYQMAGGNQPQHF	TGTGCTTACCAGATGGCCGGAGGAAATCAGCCCCAGCATTTT
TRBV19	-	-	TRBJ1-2	CASSGTNYGYTF	TGTGCCAGTTCCGGGACTAACTATGGCTACACCTTC
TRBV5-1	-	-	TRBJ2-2	CASSPRPASGELFF	TGCGCCAGCAGCCCCCGACCCGCTAGCGGGGAGCTGTTTTTT
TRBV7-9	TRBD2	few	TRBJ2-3	CASSLASGGPDTQYF	TGTGCCAGCAGCTTAGCCAGCGGGGGCCCAGATACGCAGTATTTT
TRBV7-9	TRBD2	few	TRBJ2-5	CASSETSLGTQYF	TGTGCCAGCAGTGAGACTAGCCTCGGGACCCAGTACTTC
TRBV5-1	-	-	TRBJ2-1	CASSLGAEQFF	TGCGCCAGCAGCTTGGGCGCTGAGCAGTTCTTC
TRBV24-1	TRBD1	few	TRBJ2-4	CATRTGPFQYF	TGTGCCACTAGGACAGGCCCGTTTCAGTACTTC
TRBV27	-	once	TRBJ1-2	CASSARGRQIGYTF	TGTGCCAGCAGTGCTCGAGGCCGACAGATCGGCTACACCTTC
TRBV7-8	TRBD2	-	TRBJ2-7	CASSLVRLAGVGVYEQYF	TGTGCCAGCAGCTTAGTGAGACTAGCGGGAGTCGGGGTCTACGAGCAGTACTTC
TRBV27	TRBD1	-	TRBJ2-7	CASSLSQVGQGAREQYF	TGTGCCAGCAGTTTATCACAAGTGGGACAGGGGGCGAGAGAGCAGTACTTC
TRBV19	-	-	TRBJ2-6	CASNQGNSGANVLTF	TGTGCCAGTAATCAGGGGAACTCTGGGGCCAACGTCCTGACTTTC
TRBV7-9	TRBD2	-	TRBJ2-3	CASSLTGGRAIDTQYF	TGTGCCAGCAGCCTAACGGGCGGGAGGGCCATAGATACGCAGTATTTT
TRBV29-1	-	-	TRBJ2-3	CSVEEGSPTDTQYF	TGCAGCGTTGAAGAGGGTAGCCCGACAGATACGCAGTATTTT
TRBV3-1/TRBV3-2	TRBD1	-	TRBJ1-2	CASSRTGRRYGYTF	TGTGCCAGCAGCCGGACAGGGCGAAGGTATGGCTACACCTTC
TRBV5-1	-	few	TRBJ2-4	CASSMTGGKNIQYF	TGCGCCAGCAGCATGACAGGCGGCAAAAACATTCAGTACTTC
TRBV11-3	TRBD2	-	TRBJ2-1	CASSRLAGKEEQFF	TGTGCCAGCAGCCGCCTAGCGGGAAAGGAAGAGCAGTTCTTC
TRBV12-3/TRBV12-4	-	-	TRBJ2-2	CASRLLETGELFF	TGTGCCAGCAGACTACTCGAGACCGGGGAGCTGTTTTTT
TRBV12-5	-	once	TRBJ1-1	CASGLAKPQVQDTEAFF	TGTGCTAGTGGTTTGGCGAAACCACAGGTTCAGGACACTGAAGCTTTCTTT
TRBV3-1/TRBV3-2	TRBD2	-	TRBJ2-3	CASSQDRGLAGGPGKGTDTQYF	TGTGCCAGCAGCCAAGACAGAGGACTAGCGGGAGGGCCCGGGAAAGGCACAGATACGCAGTATTTT
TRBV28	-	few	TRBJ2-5	CASSLLLGEDVETQYF	TGTGCCAGCAGTTTACTCCTAGGCGAGGATGTGGAGACCCAGTACTTC
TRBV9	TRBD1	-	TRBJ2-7	CASSVAGQGSYEQYF	TGTGCCAGCAGCGTAGCGGGACAGGGATCCTACGAGCAGTACTTC
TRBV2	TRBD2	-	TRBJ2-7	CASRPGTSGYEQYF	TGTGCCAGCAGACCCGGGACTAGCGGCTACGAGCAGTACTTC
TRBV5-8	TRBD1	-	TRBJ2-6	CASSLVAGTGGSGANVLTF	TGTGCCAGCAGCTTGGTCGCCGGGACAGGGGGGTCTGGGGCCAACGTCCTGACTTTC
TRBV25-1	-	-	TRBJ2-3	CASSESGTRYTDTQYF	TGTGCCAGCAGTGAGTCCGGGACAAGATACACAGATACGCAGTATTTT
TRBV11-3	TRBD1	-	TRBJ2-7	CASGLTGTGYHEQYF	TGTGCCAGTGGTTTGACCGGGACAGGGTACCACGAGCAGTACTTC
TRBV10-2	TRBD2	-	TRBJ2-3	CASSDLQGARTSGRGDTQYF	TGCGCCAGCAGTGACCTACAGGGGGCCCGGACTAGCGGGAGGGGGGATACGCAGTATTTT
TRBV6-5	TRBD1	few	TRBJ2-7	CASSLTGNHEQYF	TGTGCCAGCAGCCTGACAGGGAACCACGAGCAGTACTTC
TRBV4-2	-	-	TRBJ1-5	CASSQDGADGQPQHF	TGTGCCAGCAGCCAAGATGGGGCGGACGGGCAGCCCCAGCATTTT
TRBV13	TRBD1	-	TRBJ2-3	CASSLRQGDTQYF	TGTGCCAGCAGCCTCCGACAGGGAGATACGCAGTATTTT
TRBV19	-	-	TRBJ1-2	CASTTLDQTAPSRGYTF	TGTGCCAGTACCACACTCGATCAAACCGCACCATCGCGGGGCTACACCTTC
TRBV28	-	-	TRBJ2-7	CASLSQGLGSWEQYF	TGTGCCAGCCTCTCCCAGGGACTCGGATCTTGGGAGCAGTACTTC
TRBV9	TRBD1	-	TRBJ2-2	CASSVGTGGFGELFF	TGTGCCAGCAGCGTCGGGACAGGGGGCTTCGGGGAGCTGTTTTTT
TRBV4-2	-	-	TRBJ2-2	CASSQEIHRQGELFF	TGTGCCAGCAGCCAAGAAATACACAGGCAAGGGGAGCTGTTTTTT
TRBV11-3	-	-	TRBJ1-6	CASSLDQGSSYNSPLHF	TGTGCCAGCAGCTTAGACCAGGGAAGCTCCTATAATTCACCCCTCCACTTT
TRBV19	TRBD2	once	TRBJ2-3	CASTRGLAADTQYF	TGTGCCAGTACAAGGGGACTAGCGGCAGATACGCAGTATTTT
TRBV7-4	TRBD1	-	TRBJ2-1	CASSYKGAQEQFF	TGTGCCAGCAGTTACAAGGGGGCACAGGAGCAGTTCTTC
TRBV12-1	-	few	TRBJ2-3	CASSSPGTSGPRRADTQYF	TGTGCCAGCAGCTCCCCCGGGACTAGCGGGCCCCGACGGGCAGATACGCAGTATTTT
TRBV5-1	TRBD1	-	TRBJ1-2	CASRSGTGVYGYTF	TGCGCCAGCCGAAGCGGGACAGGGGTATATGGCTACACCTTC
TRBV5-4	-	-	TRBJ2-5	CASSLQGAETQYF	TGTGCCAGCAGCTTGCAGGGTGCAGAGACCCAGTACTTC
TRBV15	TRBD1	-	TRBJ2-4	CATSRARGGQGNIQYF	TGTGCCACCAGCAGAGCAAGAGGGGGCCAAGGAAACATTCAGTACTTC
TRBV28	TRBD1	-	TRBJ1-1	CASSSGGVNTEAFF	TGTGCCAGCAGTTCAGGGGGCGTGAACACTGAAGCTTTCTTT
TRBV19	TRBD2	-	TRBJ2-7	CASSSGTSGGIEQYF	TGTGCCAGTAGTAGCGGGACTAGCGGGGGAATTGAGCAGTACTTC
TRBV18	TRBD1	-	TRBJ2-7	CASSPGTGGLSYEQYF	TGTGCCAGCTCACCAGGGACAGGAGGACTATCCTACGAGCAGTACTTC
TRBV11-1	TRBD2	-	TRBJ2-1	CASSLLTGTSTEQFF	TGTGCCAGCAGCTTATTGACCGGGACTAGCACTGAGCAGTTCTTC
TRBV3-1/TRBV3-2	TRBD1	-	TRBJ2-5	CASSPWTGMVETQYF	TGTGCCAGCAGCCCGTGGACAGGGATGGTAGAGACCCAGTACTTC
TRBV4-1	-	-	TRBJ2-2	CASSLLQGMGTGELFF	TGCGCCAGCAGCCTCCTCCAGGGTATGGGCACCGGGGAGCTGTTTTTT
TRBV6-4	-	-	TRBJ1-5	CASSEESNQPQHF	TGTGCCAGCAGTGAAGAGAGCAATCAGCCCCAGCATTTT
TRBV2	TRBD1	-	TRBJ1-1	CASSTGTGGLAFF	TGTGCCAGCAGTACCGGGACAGGGGGCCTCGCTTTCTTT